A selection of T cell receptor beta chains follows, all from one sample in a study of blood T cell repertoires in COVID-19. The table came from immunoSEQ multiplex PCR; TCRdb's copy has only in-frame clones and leaves some out. The table shows 100,000 to 120,000 clones, with 65% to 90% occurring only once. The sequenced sample was peripheral blood. These receptors all come from a woman aged 60-75 years with acute or convalescent COVID-19. The CDR3 runs from the conserved cysteine through the conserved F or W. A D gene is named only where the DNA matches it firmly. Some rows mark clone size as missing; the rest say once, few, many or name a class of expanded clone.

d_call: TRBD1; clone_size: NA; v_call: TRBV19; j_call: TRBJ1-2; cdr3_aa: CASSDGTDGYGYTF; cdr3_nt: TGTGCCAGTAGTGATGGGACAGACGGGTATGGCTACACCTTC
d_call: TRBD1; clone_size: NA; v_call: TRBV7-2; j_call: TRBJ1-6; cdr3_aa: CASSLESGTGGSPLHF; cdr3_nt: TGTGCCAGCAGCTTAGAATCCGGGACAGGGGGTTCACCCCTCCACTTT
d_call: NA; clone_size: NA; v_call: TRBV5-4; j_call: TRBJ1-2; cdr3_aa: CASSLELDFISGYTF; cdr3_nt: TGTGCCAGCAGCTTGGAGCTGGACTTCATCAGCGGCTACACCTTC
d_call: TRBD1; clone_size: many; v_call: TRBV5-6; j_call: TRBJ2-7; cdr3_aa: CASSSRTGTYEQYF; cdr3_nt: TGTGCCAGCAGCTCTAGGACAGGGACCTACGAGCAGTACTTC
d_call: NA; clone_size: NA; v_call: TRBV5-1; j_call: TRBJ2-1; cdr3_aa: CASSLSGAYNEQFF; cdr3_nt: TGCGCCAGCAGCTTGTCGGGAGCCTACAATGAGCAGTTCTTC
d_call: NA; clone_size: once; v_call: TRBV4-2; j_call: TRBJ1-2; cdr3_aa: CASSQDPQQGAGYTF; cdr3_nt: TGTGCCAGCAGCCAGGATCCCCAACAGGGTGCTGGCTACACCTTC
d_call: NA; clone_size: NA; v_call: TRBV6-2/TRBV6-3; j_call: TRBJ2-5; cdr3_aa: CASSPRRETQYF; cdr3_nt: TGTGCCAGCAGCCCACGTCGGGAGACCCAGTACTTC
d_call: TRBD1; clone_size: NA; v_call: TRBV19; j_call: TRBJ1-2; cdr3_aa: CASSTGQNYGYTF; cdr3_nt: TGTGCCAGTAGTACGGGACAGAACTATGGCTACACCTTC
d_call: TRBD1; clone_size: few; v_call: TRBV5-5; j_call: TRBJ1-2; cdr3_aa: CASSLAQGVNGYTF; cdr3_nt: TGTGCCAGCAGCTTGGCACAGGGGGTAAACGGCTACACCTTC
d_call: TRBD1; clone_size: once; v_call: TRBV7-9; j_call: TRBJ1-4; cdr3_aa: CASSHTDRDEKLFF; cdr3_nt: TGTGCCAGCAGCCACACTGACAGGGATGAAAAACTGTTTTTT
d_call: NA; clone_size: NA; v_call: TRBV7-2; j_call: TRBJ1-3; cdr3_aa: CASSFIGRDTIYF; cdr3_nt: TGTGCCAGCAGCTTCATCGGGCGGGACACCATATATTTT
d_call: NA; clone_size: NA; v_call: TRBV3-1/TRBV3-2; j_call: TRBJ1-5; cdr3_aa: CASSPRYEVFQPQHF; cdr3_nt: TGTGCCAGCAGCCCTAGGTATGAAGTATTTCAGCCCCAGCATTTT
d_call: TRBD1; clone_size: NA; v_call: TRBV28; j_call: TRBJ2-7; cdr3_aa: CASSSRGSSYEQYF; cdr3_nt: TGTGCCAGCAGTTCCAGGGGGAGCTCCTACGAGCAGTACTTC
d_call: NA; clone_size: NA; v_call: TRBV5-1; j_call: TRBJ2-7; cdr3_aa: CASSSNSYEQYF; cdr3_nt: TGCGCCAGCAGCTCCAACTCCTACGAGCAGTACTTC
d_call: NA; clone_size: few; v_call: TRBV5-6; j_call: TRBJ1-4; cdr3_aa: CASSLHLTGSNEKLFF; cdr3_nt: TGTGCCAGCAGCTTACACCTGACAGGAAGTAATGAAAAACTGTTTTTT
d_call: NA; clone_size: NA; v_call: TRBV29-1; j_call: TRBJ1-4; cdr3_aa: CSVQSSEKLFF; cdr3_nt: TGCAGCGTTCAGTCCAGTGAAAAACTGTTTTTT
d_call: NA; clone_size: NA; v_call: TRBV7-3; j_call: TRBJ1-5; cdr3_aa: CASSLSPGVNQPQHF; cdr3_nt: TGTGCCAGCAGCTTAAGCCCCGGAGTCAATCAGCCCCAGCATTTT
d_call: TRBD1; clone_size: NA; v_call: TRBV10-3; j_call: TRBJ1-1; cdr3_aa: CAISGPTTGYFTEAFF; cdr3_nt: TGTGCCATCAGTGGCCCCACGACAGGGTATTTCACTGAAGCTTTCTTT
d_call: TRBD1; clone_size: once; v_call: TRBV6-5; j_call: TRBJ1-1; cdr3_aa: CASRQGAEHGRLAFF; cdr3_nt: TGTGCCAGCAGACAGGGGGCGGAACATGGCCGTTTAGCTTTCTTT
d_call: TRBD1; clone_size: NA; v_call: TRBV9; j_call: TRBJ2-3; cdr3_aa: CASSPRQGVRGTDTQYF; cdr3_nt: TGTGCCAGCAGCCCTCGACAGGGGGTACGGGGCACAGATACGCAGTATTTT
d_call: NA; clone_size: NA; v_call: TRBV7-7; j_call: TRBJ2-5; cdr3_aa: CASSLADQPGTQYF; cdr3_nt: TGTGCTAGCAGCTTAGCCGACCAACCAGGGACCCAGTACTTC
d_call: TRBD1; clone_size: NA; v_call: TRBV6-1; j_call: TRBJ1-1; cdr3_aa: CASSDRTGGAAFF; cdr3_nt: TGTGCCAGCAGTGACCGGACAGGGGGCGCGGCTTTCTTT
d_call: TRBD1; clone_size: NA; v_call: TRBV29-1; j_call: TRBJ2-7; cdr3_aa: CSVAHGQGGREQYF; cdr3_nt: TGCAGCGTTGCCCACGGACAGGGCGGTAGGGAGCAGTACTTC
d_call: TRBD1; clone_size: NA; v_call: TRBV10-3; j_call: TRBJ1-3; cdr3_aa: CAIRDRGYGTIYF; cdr3_nt: TGTGCCATCAGAGACAGGGGATATGGCACCATATATTTT
d_call: NA; clone_size: NA; v_call: TRBV11-3; j_call: TRBJ2-5; cdr3_aa: CASSLDRREETQYF; cdr3_nt: TGTGCCAGCAGCTTAGATCGCAGGGAAGAGACCCAGTACTTC
d_call: NA; clone_size: NA; v_call: TRBV27; j_call: TRBJ2-6; cdr3_aa: CASSSGWANVLTF; cdr3_nt: TGTGCCAGCAGTTCGGGATGGGCCAACGTCCTGACTTTC
d_call: TRBD1; clone_size: NA; v_call: TRBV30; j_call: TRBJ1-1; cdr3_aa: CAWNTGGGTEAFF; cdr3_nt: TGTGCCTGGAACACAGGGGGCGGAACTGAAGCTTTCTTT
d_call: TRBD2; clone_size: NA; v_call: TRBV3-1/TRBV3-2; j_call: TRBJ2-1; cdr3_aa: CASSDPGLGGNEQFF; cdr3_nt: TGTGCCAGCAGTGATCCGGGACTAGGGGGCAATGAGCAGTTCTTC
d_call: TRBD1; clone_size: NA; v_call: TRBV9; j_call: TRBJ2-2; cdr3_aa: CASRTGWNTGELFF; cdr3_nt: TGTGCCTCTCGGACAGGGTGGAACACCGGGGAGCTGTTTTTT
d_call: NA; clone_size: NA; v_call: TRBV19; j_call: TRBJ2-7; cdr3_aa: CASSMRASEQYF; cdr3_nt: TGTGCCAGTAGTATGAGGGCCTCCGAGCAGTACTTC
d_call: TRBD2; clone_size: NA; v_call: TRBV5-1; j_call: TRBJ2-5; cdr3_aa: CASSSSGGRETQYF; cdr3_nt: TGCGCCAGCAGCTCGAGCGGGGGGCGAGAGACCCAGTACTTC
d_call: TRBD1; clone_size: NA; v_call: TRBV12-3/TRBV12-4; j_call: TRBJ1-1; cdr3_aa: CASSRPGTGATFF; cdr3_nt: TGTGCCAGCAGTCGCCCCGGGACAGGGGCCACATTCTTT
d_call: NA; clone_size: NA; v_call: TRBV19; j_call: TRBJ1-2; cdr3_aa: CASSIGGVQVYGYTF; cdr3_nt: TGTGCCAGTAGTATTGGGGGGGTACAGGTCTATGGCTACACCTTC
d_call: NA; clone_size: NA; v_call: TRBV4-1; j_call: TRBJ1-5; cdr3_aa: CASSQGQNNQPQHF; cdr3_nt: TGCGCCAGCAGCCAAGGACAGAACAATCAGCCTCAGCATTTT
d_call: TRBD1; clone_size: NA; v_call: TRBV9; j_call: TRBJ1-6; cdr3_aa: CASSVGGQGSSPLHF; cdr3_nt: TGTGCCAGCAGCGTTGGGGGACAGGGGAGTTCACCCCTCCACTTT
d_call: NA; clone_size: NA; v_call: TRBV29-1; j_call: TRBJ2-3; cdr3_aa: CSVGQGTDTQYF; cdr3_nt: TGCAGCGTGGGCCAGGGAACAGATACGCAGTATTTT
d_call: NA; clone_size: NA; v_call: TRBV5-1; j_call: TRBJ2-3; cdr3_aa: CASTSHRVGTDTQYF; cdr3_nt: TGCGCCAGCACCTCCCACAGGGTCGGCACAGATACGCAGTATTTT
d_call: TRBD2; clone_size: NA; v_call: TRBV18; j_call: TRBJ2-7; cdr3_aa: CASSPREGKGEQYF; cdr3_nt: TGTGCCAGCTCACCCCGGGAGGGAAAAGGCGAGCAGTACTTC
d_call: NA; clone_size: NA; v_call: TRBV6-6; j_call: TRBJ1-1; cdr3_aa: CASSFQEGNTEAFF; cdr3_nt: TGTGCCAGCAGTTTTCAGGAAGGGAACACTGAAGCTTTCTTT
d_call: TRBD1; clone_size: NA; v_call: TRBV5-4; j_call: TRBJ1-2; cdr3_aa: CASSQGQGDRVGYGYTF; cdr3_nt: TGTGCCAGCAGCCAAGGACAGGGGGACAGGGTTGGGTATGGCTACACCTTC
d_call: NA; clone_size: NA; v_call: TRBV19; j_call: TRBJ1-5; cdr3_aa: CASSIDIGVRNQPQHF; cdr3_nt: TGTGCCAGTAGTATAGATATAGGGGTGCGCAATCAGCCCCAGCATTTT
d_call: NA; clone_size: NA; v_call: TRBV4-3; j_call: TRBJ2-2; cdr3_aa: CASSQALELTGELFF; cdr3_nt: TGCGCCAGCAGCCAAGCGTTGGAGTTGACCGGGGAGCTGTTTTTT
d_call: NA; clone_size: once; v_call: TRBV10-3; j_call: TRBJ1-1; cdr3_aa: CAATGGGVYTEAFF; cdr3_nt: TGTGCCGCCACCGGGGGGGGAGTGTACACTGAAGCTTTCTTT
d_call: TRBD1; clone_size: NA; v_call: TRBV19; j_call: TRBJ2-1; cdr3_aa: CASSMRDRGGNEQFF; cdr3_nt: TGTGCCAGTAGTATGAGGGACAGGGGTGGCAATGAGCAGTTCTTC